This entry lists 9 T cell receptor beta chains sequenced from one sample in a study of tumor and adjacent non-tumor tissue in lung cancer. TCRbeta libraries were built with three rounds of nested PCR, modified from ARM-PCR. TCRdb recomputed calls from the multiplex PCR reads with MiXCR, one row per CDR3 protein. The sample has 220,000 or so distinct CDR3 sequences, 70% to 75% seen once. This sample's RNA came from whole unsorted tissue. Sequenced material: lung tumor tissue. These receptors all come from a man aged 55 to 70 with non-small cell lung cancer.

The chain links TRBV10-1 to TRBJ2-2, with TRBD1 matching over 10 bases. CDR1 is WNHNN, CDR2 SYGVQD, per germline (reference sequence). The CDR3 consists of 16 residues. V was pared by 5 bases and J by 3 bases, with 6 bases of the junction left unmatched. In DNA, the CDR3 is TGCGCCAGCAGTCTTGGGACAGGGGTCGACACCGGGGAGCTGTTTTTT. Amino acids: CASSLGTGVDTGELFF.

A few counts support this clonotype. The chain combines TRBV11-3 with TRBJ2-6; weak D call: TRBD2 (5 bases). Germline V gene lookup returns CDR1 SGHNT and CDR2 YENEEA. This CDR3 has 14 amino acids. The chain's CDR3 is CVTLKRAGANVLTF. The CDR3 DNA is TGTGTCACCCTCAAGAGGGCCGGGGCCAACGTCCTGACTTTC.

V usage is TRBV14 and J usage is TRBJ2-7; D possibly corresponds to TRBD2 (6 bases). Between the trimmed V and J ends, which lost 4 bases and 0 bases, there was a span of 13 bases. The length of the CDR3 is 15 residues. Germline V gene sequence: CDR1 SGHDN, CDR2 FVKESK. CDR3 in DNA: TGTGCCAGCAGCCCTATGGACTATTGCTCCTACGAGCAGTACTTC. It specifies CASSPMDYCSYEQYF.

The table lists this clonotype with many counts. DNA for the CDR3: TGTGCCAGCAGTTCGACAGGGAAGGTGCCCGGGGAGCTGTTTTTT. Translating gives CASSSTGKVPGELFF. The chain is built from TRBV12-3 or TRBV12-4 and TRBJ2-2, with 7 bases aligning to TRBD1. The V and J ends lost 4 bases and 6 bases, in that order; junction bases with no gene match: 8. The CDR3 extends over 15 amino acids.

Turning to this clonotype: One end of the junction is discordant with germline, which a read error may explain. The rearrangement uses TRBV5-4 and TRBJ2-5, with D tentatively TRBD1 (6 bases). CDR1 and CDR2 (germline): SGHNT, YYREEE (reference sequence). The CDR3 extends over 13 amino acids. The DNA for the CDR3 is TGTACCAGCAGCTTCAGGGGAACGGAGACCCAGTACTTC. Its protein is CTSSFRGTETQYF.

Notes on this clonotype: Germline and junction disagree at one end, which may indicate a read error. The J gene is TRBJ2-3, the V gene TRBV6-6, with 10 bases lining up with TRBD2. Looked up from germline, CDR1 is MNHNY and CDR2 is SVGAGI (reference sequence). This CDR3 has 15 amino acids. The CDR3 region has the DNA TGTGCCAGCATTTACTCGACTAGCGGGACAGATACGCAGTATTTT. Translation gives CASIYSTSGTDTQYF.

Concerning this clonotype: A read error may be the cause here, since a much bigger clone is one base away. J is TRBJ1-1 and V is TRBV12-3 or TRBV12-4; 7 nucleotides match TRBD1. This CDR3 contains 14 residues. The CDR3 sequence is CASTLPGQSTGAFF. Here the CDR3 DNA reads TGTGCCAGCACTCTTCCGGGACAGAGCACTGGAGCTTTCTTT.

Concerning this clonotype itself: At one of its ends the junction is not consistent with the germline gene, which may arise from a read error. The chain carries TRBV11-2 and TRBJ2-7; 7 nucleotides match TRBD2. CDR3 length equals 15 residues. Germline CDR1 reads SGHAT; CDR2 reads FQNNGV. CDR3 region: CACSRYGTGGFERYF. The CDR3 DNA sequence: TGTGCCTGCAGCCGATACGGGACGGGGGGTTTCGAGCGATACTTC.

This clonotype was found a few times. The chain uses TRBV20-1 and TRBJ2-5; D is possibly TRBD2 (6 bases). CDR1 is DFQATT, CDR2 SNEGSKA, per germline (reference sequence). V lost 4 bases and J 4 bases, leaving 25 bases between the germline ends. CDR3 length: 17 amino acids. The CDR3 protein is CSAKPFPLGLAGETQYF. Here the CDR3 DNA reads TGCAGTGCTAAACCCTTTCCCTTGGGACTGGCGGGAGAGACCCAGTACTTC.